Listed below are T cell receptor beta chains from one sample, sequenced in a study of tumor-infiltrating lymphocytes in primary liver carcinoma. TCRdb independently ran MiXCR on the multiplex PCR reads; one entry per CDR3 protein. The sample comprises over 250,000 distinct CDR3 sequences, nearly 60% of which are singletons, and 15% to 20% rests with the top ten. Sequencing used peripheral blood. These receptors all stem from a woman aged 25-40 years with primary liver carcinoma and hepatitis B virus infection. Both conserved end residues are part of each CDR3. The order of the fields is D gene, clone size, V gene, J gene, CDR3 protein, CDR3 DNA. The D gene is left open where the match is weak. Not every row has a clone size; where given, it reads once, few, many or a size class.

NA,few,TRBV4-2,TRBJ2-6,CASSLISSSGANVLTF,TGTGCCAGCAGCCTCATCAGCAGCTCTGGGGCCAACGTCCTGACTTTC
NA,NA,TRBV12-3/TRBV12-4,TRBJ2-3,CAISKTSPTDTQYF,TGTGCCATCAGCAAGACTAGTCCCACAGATACGCAGTATTTT
TRBD1,few,TRBV4-1,TRBJ1-2,CASSQEFLAGGLYGYTF,TGCGCCAGCAGCCAAGAGTTTCTGGCAGGGGGCCTGTATGGCTACACCTTC
NA,NA,TRBV7-9,TRBJ2-7,CANSIGPPPSYEQYF,TGTGCCAACAGCATCGGTCCTCCTCCTTCCTACGAGCAGTACTTC
TRBD2,NA,TRBV29-1,TRBJ2-1,CSVEGGGREQFF,TGCAGCGTTGAGGGGGGAGGGCGCGAGCAGTTCTTC
NA,NA,TRBV12-3/TRBV12-4,TRBJ2-3,CASSLGLVGPTDTQYF,TGTGCCAGCAGTTTAGGGCTAGTGGGGCCCACAGATACACAGTATTTT
NA,NA,TRBV10-2,TRBJ2-7,CASRLPGAYKQYF,TGCGCCAGCCGCCTCCCGGGAGCGTACAAGCAGTACTTC
NA,few,TRBV4-2,TRBJ1-2,CASSQDRAITF,TGTGCCAGCAGCCAAGATCGCGCCATCACCTTC
NA,NA,TRBV11-3,TRBJ1-1,CASKRGRAVNTEASF,TGTGCCAGCAAAAGAGGCAGGGCAGTAAACACTGAAGCTTCCTTT
NA,NA,TRBV4-2,TRBJ2-1,CASTANNNEQFF,TGTGCCAGCACCGCCAATAACAATGAGCAGTTCTTC
NA,NA,TRBV12-3/TRBV12-4,TRBJ2-1,CASSSPGLNEQFF,TGTGCCAGCAGTTCCCCGGGACTTAATGAGCAGTTCTTC
NA,many,TRBV7-8,TRBJ2-1,CASNGNSYNEQFF,TGTGCCAGCAACGGAAACTCCTACAATGAGCAGTTCTTC
NA,NA,TRBV6-6,TRBJ2-3,CASSYLGNQPQYF,TGTGCCAGCAGTTACCTAGGGAATCAGCCTCAGTATTTT
NA,NA,TRBV10-3,TRBJ2-1,CAIKVNWGRSNEQFF,TGTGCCATCAAGGTTAATTGGGGCAGGAGCAATGAGCAGTTCTTC
NA,NA,TRBV19,TRBJ2-1,CASSIWGDNEQFF,TGTGCCAGTAGTATCTGGGGGGATAATGAGCAGTTCTTC
NA,NA,TRBV5-4,TRBJ2-7,CASSLAGEPTYEQYF,TGTGCCAGCAGCTTGGCGGGGGAGCCCACCTACGAGCAGTACTTC
NA,many,TRBV11-1,TRBJ2-5,CASSPWKAGTLQETQYF,TGTGCCAGCAGCCCCTGGAAGGCGGGAACCCTCCAAGAGACCCAGTACTTC
NA,NA,TRBV4-3,TRBJ2-7,CVSSQEHPPPTYEHYF,TGCGTCAGCAGCCAAGAACATCCCCCCCCGACCTACGAGCACTACTTC
NA,NA,TRBV19,TRBJ1-5,CASSITDNQPQHF,TGTGCCAGTAGTATAACAGACAATCAGCCCCAGCATTTT
NA,NA,TRBV13,TRBJ2-2,CASSSTLTVARELFF,TGTGCCAGCAGCTCAACCTTAACAGTGGCGCGGGAGCTGTTTTTT
NA,NA,TRBV5-4,TRBJ1-1,CASSLRRDSSATEAFF,TGTGCCAGCAGCCTGCGGCGGGACTCCAGCGCGACTGAAGCTTTCTTT
NA,NA,TRBV19,TRBJ2-7,CASSIVQLNYEQYF,TGTGCCAGTAGTATAGTTCAGCTAAACTACGAGCAGTACTTC
NA,medium-sized,TRBV29-1,TRBJ2-3,CSVRLARGTQYF,TGCAGCGTCCGACTGGCAAGGGGGACGCAGTATTTT
NA,many,TRBV5-4,TRBJ1-1,CASSSGRTEAFF,TGTGCCAGCAGCTCAGGACGCACTGAAGCTTTCTTT
TRBD1,NA,TRBV5-4,TRBJ2-1,CASSLDRGAHNEQFF,TGTGCCAGCAGCTTGGACAGGGGCGCCCACAATGAGCAGTTCTTC
NA,few,TRBV10-2,TRBJ2-7,CASRDRGGPFYEQYF,TGCGCCAGCAGGGACCGGGGCGGGCCGTTCTACGAGCAGTACTTC
NA,NA,TRBV7-9,TRBJ2-7,CASSLVLGASYEQYF,TGTGCCAGCAGCTTAGTTTTGGGGGCCTCCTACGAGCAGTACTTC
NA,many,TRBV11-3,TRBJ1-4,CASSLQTGPNEKLFF,TGTGCCAGCAGCCTACAGACTGGGCCTAATGAAAAACTGTTTTTT
NA,many,TRBV6-2/TRBV6-3,TRBJ2-5,CASGQGETQYF,TGTGCCAGCGGGCAAGGAGAGACCCAGTACTTC
TRBD2,many,TRBV4-3,TRBJ2-3,CASPGTSGTDTQYF,TGCGCCAGCCCGGGGACTAGCGGCACAGATACGCAGTATTTT
TRBD2,NA,TRBV10-3,TRBJ2-1,CAMTAGVNNEQFF,TGTGCCATGACGGCGGGAGTTAACAATGAGCAGTTCTTC
NA,NA,TRBV29-1,TRBJ1-2,CSVVPFPGQIVLANYGYTF,TGCAGCGTTGTCCCATTTCCAGGCCAGATAGTCTTAGCTAACTATGGCTACACCTTC
NA,NA,TRBV11-2,TRBJ1-1,CASSSTGNAEAFF,TGTGCCAGTAGCTCTACAGGGAACGCTGAAGCTTTCTTT
NA,NA,TRBV30,TRBJ1-5,CAWRTGNQPQHF,TGTGCCTGGAGGACAGGCAATCAGCCCCAGCATTTT
NA,few,TRBV6-1,TRBJ2-7,CASSSHHGGGNNEQYF,TGTGCCAGCAGTTCTCACCACGGGGGCGGGAACAACGAGCAGTACTTC
TRBD2,NA,TRBV29-1,TRBJ2-5,CSAPVAGGKTQYF,TGCAGCGCCCCTGTAGCGGGGGGGAAGACCCAGTACTTC
NA,NA,TRBV6-1,TRBJ2-1,CASFDQRGRLDNEQFF,TGTGCCAGCTTCGACCAAAGGGGACGGCTCGACAATGAGCAGTTCTTC
TRBD1,NA,TRBV7-9,TRBJ2-3,CVSSPPGQGSTDTQYF,TGTGTCAGCAGCCCCCCGGGACAGGGTAGCACAGATACGCAGTATTTT
NA,NA,TRBV29-1,TRBJ1-1,CSTQSQKNTEAFF,TGCAGCACTCAGAGCCAGAAGAACACTGAAGCTTTCTTT
NA,many,TRBV29-1,TRBJ1-2,CSVEGGGAYGYTF,TGCAGCGTTGAAGGGGGGGGAGCCTATGGCTACACCTTC
NA,many,TRBV11-2,TRBJ2-5,CASSLGLEETQYF,TGTGCCAGCAGCTTAGGATTGGAGGAGACCCAGTACTTC
NA,few,TRBV6-6,TRBJ2-2,CASSAGYTGELFF,TGTGCCAGCAGTGCCGGGTACACCGGGGAGCTGTTTTTT
NA,many,TRBV7-9,TRBJ2-1,CASSPTFGNEQFF,TGTGCCAGCAGCCCTACATTCGGAAATGAGCAGTTCTTC
NA,many,TRBV6-5,TRBJ1-6,CASSYTRGSSPLHF,TGTGCCAGCAGTTATACCAGGGGCAGTTCACCCCTCCACTTT
TRBD1,few,TRBV7-8,TRBJ1-4,CASSLNRGENEKLFF,TGTGCCAGCAGCTTGAACAGGGGAGAGAATGAAAAACTGTTTTTT
TRBD2,NA,TRBV11-3,TRBJ2-1,CASSLGAGVYNEQLF,TGTGCCAGTAGCTTAGGAGCGGGAGTCTACAATGAGCAGCTCTTC
TRBD1,NA,TRBV6-5,TRBJ1-6,CASSLKNPGQGDSPLHF,TGTGCCAGCAGTTTGAAGAATCCGGGACAGGGTGACTCACCCCTCCACTTT
NA,NA,TRBV24-1,TRBJ2-7,CATSGGSSYEQYF,TGTGCCACCAGTGGTGGGAGCTCCTACGAGCAGTACTTC